Shown below are 17 T cell receptor beta chains from a single sample sequenced in a study of Graves' ophthalmopathy and Graves' hyperthyroidism. Investigators amplified TCR beta CDR3 regions from RNA transcripts. HTBI-primed RT-PCR formed the first round, and a multiplex PCR formed the second. A single record per CDR3 protein comes from TCRdb applying MiXCR to the multiplex PCR reads. This table has over a million distinct CDR3 sequences, roughly two fifths appearing once. The sample comprised peripheral blood or thyroid tissue (not recorded which). These receptors were collected from an adult man with Graves' hyperthyroidism.

This clonotype has a count of ten or more. V and J are TRBV7-2 and TRBJ1-1, with a possible D match to TRBD1 (5 bases). V lost 6 bases and J lost 1, with 12 bases in between. The CDR3 totals 14 residues. The V gene's germline CDR1 is SGHTA and CDR2 FQGNSA. As DNA, the CDR3 is TGTGCCAGCAGGAAGGGGACGGCGAACACTGAAGCTTTCTTT. Residues: CASRKGTANTEAFF.

This clonotype was seen ten or more times. This sequence joins TRBV19 and TRBJ1-2; 7 bases are shared with TRBD1. There are 15 residues in the CDR3. J was trimmed by 3 bases and V by 7 bases; bases with no gene match: 11. Germline V CDR1 and CDR2: LNHDA, SQIVND (reference sequence). CDR3 DNA sequence: TGTGCCAGTACGGGACAGCCGGGGACTTACTATGGCTACACCTTC. Amino acid sequence: CASTGQPGTYYGYTF.

This clonotype was observed a few times. The chain carries TRBV2 and TRBJ2-5; D is possibly TRBD2 (5 bases). This CDR3 contains 14 residues. Trimming left V 8 bases short and J 2 bases short, with 15 bases between. The germline V gene has CDR1 SNHLY and CDR2 FYNNEI. CDR3: CASSEGSSQETQYF. Written as DNA, the CDR3 is TGTGCCAGCTCGGAAGGGAGCTCACAAGAGACCCAGTACTTC. Looking up the rest from reference TRBV2 and TRBJ2-5 gives the full variable domain: EPEVTQTPSHQVTQMGQEVILRCVPISNHLYFYWYRQILGQKVEFLVSFYNNEISEKSEIFDDQFSVERPDGSNFTLKIRSTKLEDSAMYFCASSEGSSQETQYFGPGTRLLVL.

The rearrangement links TRBV24-1 to TRBJ2-1; D not resolved. Germline CDR1 KGHDR, CDR2 SFDVKD. This CDR3 has 17 residues. Trimming left V 3 bases short and J 0 bases short, with 14 bases between. CDR3 amino acids: CATSDPLAESSYNEQFF. CDR3 bases: TGTGCCACCAGTGATCCCTTGGCGGAAAGCTCCTACAATGAGCAGTTCTTC.

The V call is TRBV19, the J call TRBJ1-6; 12 positions agree with TRBD1. The CDR3 loop spans 17 amino acids. V was pared by 6 bases and J by 1 base, with 4 bases of the junction left unmatched. Germline CDR1 reads LNHDA; CDR2 reads SQIVND (reference sequence). The DNA of the CDR3 is TGTGCCAGTAGGCCGGGACAGGGGGCTTCCTATAATTCACCCCTCCACTTT. Residues: CASRPGQGASYNSPLHF.

In this sample, this clonotype turned up many times. V and J are TRBV7-9 and TRBJ2-7; the D is unclear. CDR3 length equals 11 residues. The germline gives CDR1 SEHNR, CDR2 FQNEAQ (reference sequence). Trimming took 7 bases from V and 3 from J, leaving 7 bases between them. The CDR3 DNA reads TGTGCCAGCACAGGTCACTACGAGCAGTACTTC. Encoded protein: CASTGHYEQYF.

The J gene is TRBJ2-2, the V gene TRBV4-2; a possible D gene is TRBD1 (6 bases). The CDR3 is 17 amino acids. Trimming took off 5 bases at V and 1 base at J, with 17 bases between the two ends. Germline lookup yields CDR1 LGHNA and CDR2 YNFKEQ. The CDR3 DNA reads TGTGCCAGCAGCGTACACTTTGGACAGTGGAACACCGGGGAGCTGTTTTTT. Translating gives CASSVHFGQWNTGELFF.

Ten or more counts support this clonotype. This chain connects TRBV5-4 to TRBJ1-1; TRBD1 might be the D (6 bases). Germline V gene data show CDR1 as SGHNT and CDR2 as YYREEE (reference sequence). The CDR3 has 15 amino acids. V was pared by 5 bases and J by 3 bases, with 17 bases between. CDR3 sequence (DNA): TGTGCCAGCAGTGCCCACGGACAGTCTGACACTGAAGCTTTCTTT. Amino acids: CASSAHGQSDTEAFF.

This clonotype was counted ten times or more. The chain carries TRBV10-2 and TRBJ2-5, with no clear D. The CDR3 length is 12 residues. Germline V lookup: CDR1 WSHSY, CDR2 SAAADI. The ends were cut back, 2 bases at V and 5 bases at J, with 6 bases in the middle. The CDR3 region has the DNA TGCGCCAGCAGTGAGATAGTGGAGACCCAGTACTTC. As protein: CASSEIVETQYF.

This chain connects TRBV7-2 to TRBJ1-3, with no clear D. Trimming cost V 1 base and J 8 bases, with 15 bases left between them. The CDR3 consists of 15 residues. Germline-derived CDR1 and CDR2 are SGHTA and FQGNSA. The CDR3 protein is CASSLVTGYGYTIYF. CDR3 nucleotides: TGTGCCAGCAGCTTAGTTACGGGCTATGGCTACACCATATATTTT. Supplemented by reference TRBV7-2 and TRBJ1-3, the full variable domain reads GAGVSQSPSNKVTEKGKDVELRCDPISGHTALYWYRQSLGQGLEFLIYFQGNSAPDKSGLPSDRFSAERTGGSVSTLTIQRTQQEDSAVYLCASSLVTGYGYTIYFGEGSWLTVV.

In this sample, this clonotype turned up a few times. The chain links TRBV7-4 to TRBJ1-6; no clear D. The V end lost 5 bases, the J end lost 6 bases, and 14 bases lay between the germline ends. CDR3 length: 15 residues. Germline CDR1 reads SGHVT; CDR2 reads SQSDAQ. CDR3 DNA sequence: TGTGCCAGCAGCCCCGCGGCCGCCCGTAATTCACCCCTCCACTTT. The encoded protein is CASSPAAARNSPLHF.

This clonotype was detected ten times or more. This chain connects TRBV7-8 to TRBJ1-2, with TRBD1 matching over 7 bases. With V trimmed by 0 bases and J by 4 bases, 8 bases remained unmatched. The CDR3 consists of 16 residues. Germline V lookup: CDR1 SGHVS, CDR2 FQNEAQ. The CDR3 DNA is TGTGCCAGCAGCTTAGCCAGGGGGAGTAATAGCTATGGCTACACCTTC. It yields the protein CASSLARGSNSYGYTF.

The chain has TRBV20-1 and TRBJ2-5; D is tentatively TRBD1 or TRBD2 (6 bases each). Germline assignment: CDR1 DFQATT and CDR2 SNEGSKA (reference sequence). The CDR3 is made up of 13 amino acids. Trimming pared 3 bases from V and 5 bases from J, leaving 13 bases between. For the CDR3, the DNA is TGCAGTGCTAGGATAACAGGGAGGGAGACCCAGTACTTC. This codes for CSARITGRETQYF.

The rearrangement links TRBV20-1 to TRBJ2-2, with 8 bases aligning to TRBD1. This CDR3 has 14 residues. Germline V gene sequence: CDR1 DFQATT, CDR2 SNEGSKA (reference sequence). V was pared by 5 bases and J by 5 bases, with 7 bases of the junction left unmatched. The DNA for the CDR3 is TGCAGTGCTTACCCGACAGGGGCGACCGGGGAGCTGTTTTTT. Protein product: CSAYPTGATGELFF.

This clonotype showed up many times. This chain joins TRBV7-9 and TRBJ2-5; 8 nucleotides align to TRBD1. The CDR3 length is 16 residues. The germline gives CDR1 SEHNR, CDR2 FQNEAQ (reference sequence). V lost 6 bases, J lost 3 bases, and 12 bases stayed unmatched. CDR3 loop: CASRTPSGQGKETQYF. CDR3 in DNA: TGTGCCAGCAGGACACCGTCTGGACAGGGTAAAGAGACCCAGTACTTC.

As concerns this clonotype: This may come from a read error, since a much larger clone is one base off. This rearrangement joins TRBV19 to TRBJ2-5; D may correspond to TRBD1 or TRBD2 (5 bases each). Trimming removed 6 bases from V and 1 base from J, with 15 bases in between. The germline gives CDR1 LNHDA, CDR2 SQIVND (reference sequence). The CDR3 length is 15 residues. For the CDR3, the DNA is TGTGCCAGTAGCGTCATAGGGACCGGCCAAGAGACCCAGTACTTC. It encodes CASSVIGTGQETQYF.

Here the CDR3 DNA reads TGTGCCAGCAGTGGCGTCCAGGGAAACACTGAAGCTTTCTTT. Translation: CASSGVQGNTEAFF. The J gene is TRBJ1-1, the V gene TRBV9, with D perhaps matching TRBD1 (5 bases). Trimming shortened V by 5 bases and J by 2 bases, and 13 bases separated the two germline ends. This CDR3 region has 14 residues. The germline CDR1 and CDR2 sequences are SGDLS and YYNGEE. Based on the CDR3 plus reference TRBV9 and TRBJ1-1, the full variable domain is DSGVTQTPKHLITATGQRVTLRCSPRSGDLSVYWYQQSLDQGLQFLIQYYNGEERAKGNILERFSAQQFPDLHSELNLSSLELGDSALYFCASSGVQGNTEAFFGQGTRLTVV.